Below, one T cell receptor (beta chain) is given with its context. Its antigen remains unknown. Vbeta (60) and Jbeta (13) primers were used in the PCR. Profiling relied on immunoSEQ multiplex PCR, and the TCRdb table lists in-frame clones only, not all of them. The sample lists roughly 120,000 clones, over 60% occurring once. The CDR3 is made up of 15 amino acids. Germline trimming cut 5 bases from V and 6 bases from J; bases unmatched to any gene: 9. Germline-derived CDR1 and CDR2 are SEHNR and FQNEAQ (reference sequence). This sample is drawn from a study of cytomegalovirus exposure and HLA in healthy donors. Overall study findings and caveats: Analyzed later, association rates of TCRs varied across HLA loci, with DRB1 most and HLA-C fewest. Among the sequence variants, a highly shared cluster was likely an artifact of sequencing. Earlier findings revealed that most TCR beta V segments proved productive either about 87% or about 30% of the time.

The V and J genes are TRBV7-9 and TRBJ1-4; TRBD1 matches 7 bases. The clonotype originates from a man aged 55 to 69 in good health and CMV-seropositive. Sequenced input: PBMCs. CDR3 sequence (DNA): TGTGCCAGCAGCACCCGGACAGGCCGGCATGAAAAACTGTTTTTT. It encodes CASSTRTGRHEKLFF.